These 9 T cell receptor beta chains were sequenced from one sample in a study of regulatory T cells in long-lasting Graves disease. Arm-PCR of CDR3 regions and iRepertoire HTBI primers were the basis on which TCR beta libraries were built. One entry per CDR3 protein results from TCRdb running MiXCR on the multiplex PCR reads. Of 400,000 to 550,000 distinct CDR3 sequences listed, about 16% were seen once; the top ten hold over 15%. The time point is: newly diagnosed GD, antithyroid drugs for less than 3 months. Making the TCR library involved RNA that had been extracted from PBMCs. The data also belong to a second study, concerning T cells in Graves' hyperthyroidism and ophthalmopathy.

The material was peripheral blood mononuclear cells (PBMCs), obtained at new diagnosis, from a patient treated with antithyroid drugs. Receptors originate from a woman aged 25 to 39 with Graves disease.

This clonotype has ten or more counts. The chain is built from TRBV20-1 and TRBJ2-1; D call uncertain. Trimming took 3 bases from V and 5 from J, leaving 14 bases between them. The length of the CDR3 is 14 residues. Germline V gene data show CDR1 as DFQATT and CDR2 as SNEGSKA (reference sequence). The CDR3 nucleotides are TGCAGTGCTAGCCTAACGTTTAGGGACAATGAGCAGTTCTTC. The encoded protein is CSASLTFRDNEQFF.

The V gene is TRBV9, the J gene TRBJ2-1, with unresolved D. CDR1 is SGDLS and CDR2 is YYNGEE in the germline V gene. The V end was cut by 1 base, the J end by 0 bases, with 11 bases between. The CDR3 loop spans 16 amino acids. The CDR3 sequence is CASSVSGESSYNEQFF. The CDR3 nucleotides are TGTGCCAGCAGCGTAAGTGGCGAGAGCTCCTACAATGAGCAGTTCTTC. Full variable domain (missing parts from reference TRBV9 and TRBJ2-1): DSGVTQTPKHLITATGQRVTLRCSPRSGDLSVYWYQQSLDQGLQFLIQYYNGEERAKGNILERFSAQQFPDLHSELNLSSLELGDSALYFCASSVSGESSYNEQFFGPGTRLTVL.

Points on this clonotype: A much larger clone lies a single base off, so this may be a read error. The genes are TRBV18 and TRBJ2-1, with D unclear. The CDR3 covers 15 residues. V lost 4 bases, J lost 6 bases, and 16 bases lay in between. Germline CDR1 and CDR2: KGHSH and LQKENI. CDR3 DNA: TGTGCCAGCTCACGCCGGGCTAGTTTTAGCAATGAGCAGTTCTTC. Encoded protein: CASSRRASFSNEQFF.

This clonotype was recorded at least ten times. The CDR3 protein is CASSQRWTGGNQPQHF. CDR3 DNA: TGTGCCAGCAGCCAAAGATGGACAGGGGGGAATCAGCCCCAGCATTTT. The chain carries TRBV7-2 and TRBJ1-5, with 10 bases fitting TRBD1. Germline V gene lookup returns CDR1 SGHTA and CDR2 FQGNSA. The J segment lost 4 bases and the V segment lost 5 bases, leaving 8 bases of the junction unmatched. The CDR3 is 16 amino acids.

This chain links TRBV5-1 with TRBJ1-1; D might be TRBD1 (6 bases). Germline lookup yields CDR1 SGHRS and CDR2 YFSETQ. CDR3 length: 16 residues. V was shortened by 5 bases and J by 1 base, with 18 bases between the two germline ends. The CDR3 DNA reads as TGCGCCAGCAGGAGGGGGTGGGGGGCCCAGAACACTGAAGCTTTCTTT. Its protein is CASRRGWGAQNTEAFF.

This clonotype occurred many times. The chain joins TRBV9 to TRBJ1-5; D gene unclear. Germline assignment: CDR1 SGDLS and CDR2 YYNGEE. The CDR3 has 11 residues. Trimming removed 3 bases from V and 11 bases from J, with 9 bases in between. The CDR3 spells CASSAGGTQHF. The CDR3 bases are TGTGCCAGCAGCGCGGGAGGGACCCAGCATTTT.

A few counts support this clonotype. The CDR3 region has the DNA TGTGCCAGCAGCTCCGACCGGGGCGCGGACGGGGAGCTGTTTTTT. Translation: CASSSDRGADGELFF. This rearrangement joins TRBV7-9 to TRBJ2-2; either TRBD1 or TRBD2 may supply D (5 bases each). Per the germline V gene, CDR1 is SEHNR and CDR2 is FQNEAQ (reference sequence). This CDR3 is built from 15 residues. Trimming took 4 bases from V and 7 from J, leaving 16 bases between them.

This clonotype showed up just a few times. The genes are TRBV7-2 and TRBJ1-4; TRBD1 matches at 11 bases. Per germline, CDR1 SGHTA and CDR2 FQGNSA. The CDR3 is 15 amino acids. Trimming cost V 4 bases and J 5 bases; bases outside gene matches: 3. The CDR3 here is CASSSWTGGNEKLFF. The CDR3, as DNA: TGTGCCAGCAGCTCCTGGACAGGGGGCAATGAAAAACTGTTTTTT.

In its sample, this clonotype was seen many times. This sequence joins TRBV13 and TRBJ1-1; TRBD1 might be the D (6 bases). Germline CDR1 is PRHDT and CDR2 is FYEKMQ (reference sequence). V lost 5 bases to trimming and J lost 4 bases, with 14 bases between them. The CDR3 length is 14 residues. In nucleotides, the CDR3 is TGTGCCAGCAGCATTCAGGGGTCCAGCACTGAAGCTTTCTTT. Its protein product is CASSIQGSSTEAFF.